This T cell receptor beta chain came from a study of regulatory T cells in long-lasting Graves disease. General study findings and limits: Accuracy might have suffered from few samples.

Arm-PCR with iRepertoire HTBI primers amplified the CDR3 regions for these TCR beta libraries. Via MiXCR, TCRdb re-called the multiplex PCR reads, giving one row per CDR3 protein. Here the sample spans more than 650,000 distinct CDR3 sequences, around 30% being singletons. Sample time point: persistent/refractory GD, antithyroid drugs over 5 years with positive TRAb. Isolated PBMC RNA provided the starting material for the TCR library. Under American Thyroid Association guidelines, Graves' disease was diagnosed. Concerning this clonotype itself: Its antigen remains unknown. An end of the junction does not agree with germline; a read error may underlie this.

Per the germline V gene, CDR1 is SNHLY and CDR2 is FYNNEI. The CDR3 runs to 15 residues. This material consisted of peripheral blood mononuclear cells (PBMCs), taken when the disease was refractory, from a patient treated with antithyroid drugs. The receptor's source is a female donor with Graves disease. The chain is built from TRBV2 and TRBJ1-2; D gene unclear. CDR3 protein: CASSQGERQNYGYTF. As DNA, the CDR3 is TGCGCCAGCAGCCAAGGAGAACGCCAGAACTATGGCTACACCTTC. The full variable domain, rest sourced from reference TRBV2 and TRBJ1-2, is EPEVTQTPSHQVTQMGQEVILRCVPISNHLYFYWYRQILGQKVEFLVSFYNNEISEKSEIFDDQFSVERPDGSNFTLKIRSTKLEDSAMYFCASSQGERQNYGYTFGSGTRLTVV.